This T cell receptor beta chain was captured by sequencing in a study of blood T cell repertoires in COVID-19. The repertoire was sequenced with immunoSEQ multiplex PCR; TCRdb's copy has only in-frame clones and lacks some. This sample carries about 370,000 clones, approximately 88% of them seen once, and the ten largest clones take less than 3.5%. Specimen: peripheral blood. This sequence originates from a woman in her 30s with COVID-19, enrolled during active disease.

CDR3 protein: CSVDGAGNGGGTEAFF. The CDR3 bases are TGCAGCGTTGATGGGGCAGGGAACGGGGGAGGGACTGAAGCTTTCTTT. The J gene is TRBJ1-1, the V gene TRBV29-1; D possibly corresponds to TRBD1 (5 bases). The germline gives CDR1 SQVTM, CDR2 ANQGSEA. This CDR3 has 16 amino acids. V was shortened by 3 bases and J by 5 bases, with 22 bases between the two germline ends.